This T cell receptor beta chain came from a study of molecular identifiers for immune sequencing clone quantification. There are 15 residues in the CDR3. Germline V gene sequence: CDR1 MNHEY, CDR2 SMNVEV (reference sequence). V was clipped by 2 bases and J by 6 bases; unmatched bases: 7. TCRdb re-called the PCR reads with MiXCR, one entry per CDR3 protein. The sample has approximately 630,000 distinct CDR3 sequences, about 25% seen once. Sequences were obtained from naive CD8+ T cells from blood, with Jurkat cell RNA spiked in. Subset specified: FACS-sorted CD8+CD4-CCR7+CD45RA+ naive T cells. This sequence originates from a human donor in good health. Some libraries in this study had Jurkat cell RNA spiked in. The rearrangement links TRBV27 to TRBJ2-1; TRBD1 aligns across 7 bases. In nucleotides, the CDR3 is TGTGCCAGCAGTTTAAAGGGTTGGACAGGCAATGAGCAGTTCTTC. This sequence encodes CASSLKGWTGNEQFF.